This is a list of T cell receptor beta chains from one sample in a study of vaccination and CD4 T cells after COVID-19. TCRdb re-called the PCR reads with MiXCR, one entry per CDR3 protein. The sample consists of around 37,000 distinct CDR3 sequences, about 35% of them appearing once. The sample consisted of CD4+ T cells from blood, taken about 7 months after SARS-CoV-2 vaccination. These receptor sequences come from a human donor who had recovered from COVID-19. Both conserved end residues are part of each CDR3. A D gene is named only where the DNA matches it firmly. Rows give clone size only sometimes, using once, few, many, or a class for an expanded clone.

size: many; D: TRBD1; J: TRBJ1-6; V: TRBV6-1; DNA: TGTGCCAGCAGTGCCCGATCGGACAGGCGGCCCTATAATTCACCCCTCCACTTT; CDR3: CASSARSDRRPYNSPLHF
size: -; D: -; J: TRBJ2-7; V: TRBV2; DNA: TGTGCCAGCAGTGATTACCGGGACACCCCCCATGGCGGGGTCTCCTACGAGCAGTACTTC; CDR3: CASSDYRDTPHGGVSYEQYF
size: -; D: TRBD1; J: TRBJ2-4; V: TRBV7-2; DNA: TGTGCCAGCAGCTTAGGACAGGGGGCGGACATTCAGTACTTC; CDR3: CASSLGQGADIQYF
size: -; D: TRBD2; J: TRBJ2-6; V: TRBV5-1; DNA: TGCGCCAGCAGCGGGACTAGCGGTTTCTCTGGGGCCAACGTCCTGACTTTC; CDR3: CASSGTSGFSGANVLTF
size: -; D: TRBD1; J: TRBJ1-4; V: TRBV20-1; DNA: TGCAGTCCCCTCCTGGGACAGGGAAATGAAAAACTGTTTTTT; CDR3: CSPLLGQGNEKLFF
size: few; D: -; J: TRBJ2-5; V: TRBV7-2; DNA: TGTGCCAGCAGAAGAGGGAGAGGGGAGACCCAGTACTTC; CDR3: CASRRGRGETQYF
size: -; D: TRBD2; J: TRBJ2-1; V: TRBV7-8; DNA: TGTGCCAGCAGAGGGACTAGCGGGCCAAATGAGCAGTTCTTC; CDR3: CASRGTSGPNEQFF
size: few; D: -; J: TRBJ1-2; V: TRBV28; DNA: TGTGCCAGCAGTTGGGACCGCCATTTAGGTGACTATGGCTACACCTTC; CDR3: CASSWDRHLGDYGYTF
size: few; D: -; J: TRBJ1-1; V: TRBV7-9; DNA: TGTGCCAGCAGCTTATCCGGCACTGAAGCTTTCTTT; CDR3: CASSLSGTEAFF
size: few; D: -; J: TRBJ2-1; V: TRBV19; DNA: TGTGCCAGTACTATAGGGCCCCTGCTGGATGAGCAGTTCTTC; CDR3: CASTIGPLLDEQFF
size: few; D: TRBD1; J: TRBJ1-6; V: TRBV20-1; DNA: TGCAGTGCTAGAAAAGGACAGGCGGTCGATAGGAATTCACCCCTCCACTTT; CDR3: CSARKGQAVDRNSPLHF
size: -; D: -; J: TRBJ2-5; V: TRBV7-2; DNA: TGTGCCAGCAGCCCAAGTCTAGCCGCCGTCTCGACCCAGTACTTC; CDR3: CASSPSLAAVSTQYF
size: -; D: -; J: TRBJ2-7; V: TRBV5-4; DNA: TGTGCCAGCAGCCAGGACATACTTTACGAGCAGTACTTC; CDR3: CASSQDILYEQYF
size: -; D: -; J: TRBJ1-1; V: TRBV7-2; DNA: TGTGCCGGCAGCTTACCTGGGGGCTTCGGGAACACTGAAGCTTTCTTT; CDR3: CAGSLPGGFGNTEAFF
size: few; D: TRBD1; J: TRBJ2-1; V: TRBV24-1; DNA: TGTGCCACCAGTGACAGAGGGACAGGGGTCGTCGATGAGCAGTTCTTC; CDR3: CATSDRGTGVVDEQFF